The T cell receptor (beta chain) described here comes from a study of blood T cell repertoires in COVID-19. Study summary: In each case, the material was cDNA or gDNA derived from T cells, B-cell-depleted T cells, or PBMCs.

Germline values: CDR1 KGHDR, CDR2 SFDVKD. V lost 8 bases, J lost 2 bases, and 15 bases lay in between. CDR3 length equals 15 residues. Cohorts were assigned according to the clinical history that participants reported. For recovered donors of Cohort 3, there were two negative PCRs, clearance, or symptom resolution. As originally analysed: Using reference gene primer amplification, nucleated cell counts were estimated. Using immunoSEQ multiplex PCR, the repertoire was profiled, and TCRdb retains in-frame clones only, with some absent. The DNA gave D and trimming, while V, J and clone size come from that table. There are 200,000 or so clones in the sample; roughly 85% occur only once, and about 10% lies in the top ten.

The chain has TRBV24-1 and TRBJ2-1; TRBD1 is a possible D gene (6 bases). Material: PBMCs or T cells enriched from blood (not recorded which). This TCR came from a man aged 30 to 45 who had recovered from COVID-19. CDR3 DNA sequence: TGTGCCACCACAAGGACAGTGCTAACCTACAATGAGCAGTTCTTC. As protein: CATTRTVLTYNEQFF.